This T cell receptor (beta chain) comes out of a study of regulatory and conventional T cells in RAG deficiency. The sorted conventional CD4+ T cells were CD25-low and CD127-high, with genomic DNA sequenced. Comments on this clone: Its specificity is not known.

Study-level results: Treg unique TCR beta sequences were approximately 100-fold fewer in Omenn syndrome and CID/AS patients than controls.

Germline V gene data show CDR1 as GTSNPN and CDR2 as SVGIG (reference sequence). CDR3 length: 12 amino acids. Losses at the gene ends were 2 bases for V and 7 bases for J; bases not matched to a gene: 3. Sequencing was performed with immunoSEQ multiplex PCR; in TCRdb, only in-frame clones are kept and a portion is missing. The table includes approximately 21,000 clones, 95% to 97% detected once. This sample was also put to use in a study of regulatory T cells. That report adds: Primers: 52 TRBV forward and 13 TRBJ reverse.

The rearrangement links TRBV30 to TRBJ1-2; TRBD1 matches at 8 bases. Input material: CD25- CD4+ T cells sorted from blood. This receptor was identified in a human donor in good health. This chain's CDR3 is CAWSRQGAGYTF. CDR3 nucleotides: TGTGCCTGGAGTAGGCAGGGGGCTGGCTACACCTTC.